A selection of T cell receptor beta chains follows, all from one sample in a study of blood T cell repertoires in COVID-19. Using immunoSEQ multiplex PCR, the repertoire was profiled, and TCRdb retains in-frame clones only, with some absent. The sample lists 150,000 or so clones, 70% to 85% occurring once. Sequenced: peripheral blood. The receptors derive from a woman of 80 years or more with acute or convalescent COVID-19. The CDR3 runs from the conserved cysteine through the conserved F or W. Each record gives: D gene, J gene, V gene, clone size, CDR3 protein, CDR3 DNA. The D gene is left open where the match is weak. Clone size is not always given. Where it is, it says once, few, many or a class for expanded clones.

.	TRBJ1-2	TRBV6-2/TRBV6-3	.	CASSPTLREHRYYGYTF	TGTGCCAGCAGCCCTACCCTCCGGGAACATCGTTACTATGGCTACACCTTC
TRBD1	TRBJ1-2	TRBV4-3	.	CASSPGQGSYGYTF	TGCGCCAGCAGCCCCGGACAGGGGAGCTATGGCTACACCTTC
.	TRBJ2-5	TRBV5-1	.	CASSVVADQETQYF	TGCGCCAGCAGCGTTGTGGCAGACCAAGAGACCCAGTACTTC
.	TRBJ2-7	TRBV18	.	CASSGEGGAYEQYF	TGTGCCAGCTCAGGGGAAGGGGGAGCCTACGAGCAGTACTTC
TRBD1	TRBJ1-4	TRBV19	few	CASSPRDREAEKLFF	TGTGCCAGTAGTCCCCGGGACAGGGAGGCTGAAAAACTGTTTTTT
.	TRBJ2-7	TRBV25-1	.	CASSGPKSSYEQYF	TGTGCCAGCAGTGGCCCGAAGAGCTCCTACGAGCAGTACTTC
.	TRBJ2-3	TRBV29-1	.	CSLRGLFSRDTQYF	TGCAGCCTACGGGGACTTTTTTCCCGGGATACGCAGTATTTT
.	TRBJ1-6	TRBV25-1	.	CATQYNYNSPLHF	TGTGCCACCCAATACAACTATAATTCACCCCTCCACTTT
.	TRBJ1-1	TRBV5-1	.	CASSRQSEGNTEAFF	TGCGCCAGCAGTCGGCAGTCGGAGGGTAACACTGAAGCTTTCTTT
.	TRBJ1-1	TRBV9	.	CASSAPDSTEAFF	TGTGCCAGCAGCGCGCCGGACAGCACTGAAGCTTTCTTT
.	TRBJ1-2	TRBV6-1	.	CASSEGAGYYGYTF	TGTGCCAGCAGTGAAGGGGCAGGCTACTATGGCTACACCTTC
.	TRBJ1-6	TRBV12-3/TRBV12-4	few	CASSRGTSPLHF	TGTGCCAGCAGTAGGGGGACCTCACCCCTCCACTTT
TRBD1	TRBJ2-1	TRBV7-9	.	CASRLPGQGVNEQFF	TGTGCCAGCAGATTACCGGGACAGGGGGTCAATGAGCAGTTCTTC
.	TRBJ2-5	TRBV6-1	once	CASSEDRAETQYF	TGTGCCAGCAGTGAAGACAGGGCGGAGACCCAGTACTTC
.	TRBJ1-2	TRBV2	.	CASSLRTPTNYGYTF	TGTGCCAGCAGCCTTAGGACACCGACTAACTATGGCTACACCTTC
.	TRBJ2-4	TRBV3-1/TRBV3-2	once	CASSQGTEKAKNIQYF	TGTGCCAGCAGCCAAGGGACAGAGAAAGCCAAAAACATTCAGTACTTC
.	TRBJ2-3	TRBV7-2	.	CASTQNPTDTQYF	TGTGCCAGCACCCAGAACCCCACAGATACGCAGTATTTT
.	TRBJ2-3	TRBV10-3	.	CAISLRPGPDTQYF	TGTGCCATCAGTCTACGCCCAGGGCCAGATACGCAGTATTTT
TRBD2	TRBJ2-6	TRBV18	.	CASSPPGLAGGTSGANVLTF	TGTGCCAGCTCACCACCGGGACTAGCGGGGGGTACCTCTGGGGCCAACGTCCTGACTTTC
TRBD2	TRBJ2-1	TRBV4-1	once	CASSAAGWSYNEQFF	TGCGCCAGCAGCGCAGCGGGGTGGTCCTACAATGAGCAGTTCTTC
.	TRBJ1-4	TRBV5-6	.	CASSLLGEKLFF	TGTGCCAGCAGCTTGCTCGGTGAAAAACTGTTTTTT
.	TRBJ1-2	TRBV30	.	CAWSVGGLYGYTF	TGTGCCTGGAGTGTCGGGGGGTTATATGGCTACACCTTC
TRBD1	TRBJ2-1	TRBV4-1	.	CASSQVYRGPYNEQFF	TGCGCCAGCAGCCAAGTCTACAGGGGGCCTTACAATGAGCAGTTCTTC
TRBD1	TRBJ1-1	TRBV6-5	.	CASSDRQGTSVRAFF	TGTGCCAGCAGCGATCGACAGGGTACCTCGGTGCGGGCTTTCTTT
.	TRBJ1-2	TRBV5-1	.	CASSPPGGSYGYTF	TGCGCCAGCAGCCCCCCCGGGGGGAGCTATGGCTACACCTTC
TRBD1	TRBJ1-2	TRBV6-2/TRBV6-3	.	CASSGDRGHGYTF	TGTGCCAGCAGTGGGGACAGGGGTCATGGCTACACCTTC
TRBD2	TRBJ2-1	TRBV7-2	.	CASSLDSGRYNEQFF	TGTGCCAGCAGCTTAGATAGCGGGCGCTACAATGAGCAGTTCTTC
.	TRBJ1-3	TRBV5-1	.	CASSRDSGSGNTIYF	TGCGCCAGCAGCCGGGACTCCGGCTCTGGAAACACCATATATTTT